Shown below are 17 T cell receptor beta chains from a single sample sequenced in a study of shared clonotypes between healthy human individuals. Produced via immunoSEQ multiplex PCR; TCRdb's table is partial and in-frame only. The sample carries about half a million clones, almost 80% recorded once. The sample was PBMCs. The origin of the receptors is a woman in her thirties or forties in good health. Some clones in this sample may be carry-over from other donors' samples.

The chain links TRBV10-2 to TRBJ2-1, with D possibly TRBD1 on 5 matching bases. CDR1 is WSHSY and CDR2 is SAAADI in the germline V gene. The CDR3 totals 13 residues. Trimming shortened V by 2 bases and J by 9 bases, and 11 bases separated the two germline ends. CDR3 sequence reads: CASSEAQGGEQFF. CDR3 nucleotide sequence: TGCGCCAGCAGTGAGGCCCAGGGTGGTGAGCAGTTCTTC.

The V and J genes are TRBV7-9 and TRBJ2-7; the match to TRBD1 covers 11 bases. CDR1 is SEHNR and CDR2 is FQNEAQ in the germline V gene (reference sequence). CDR3 length: 13 amino acids. Trimming at V came to 8 bases and at J to 1 base, leaving 1 base not matched to a gene. The CDR3 nucleotides read TGTGCCAGCGGGACAGGGGGTTCCTACGAGCAGTACTTC. Its protein is CASGTGGSYEQYF.

This clone was counted ten times or more. The sample holds other DNA sequences that translate to the same CDR3. V is TRBV29-1 and J is TRBJ2-1; 8 nucleotides agree with TRBD2. The J segment lost 7 bases and the V segment lost 2 bases, leaving 4 bases of the junction unmatched. The germline V gene encodes CDR1 SQVTM and CDR2 ANQGSEA. The CDR3 sequence is 13 residues long. The CDR3, as DNA: TGCAGCGTTGAAAGCGGGAGAGGTAATGAGCAGTTCTTC. Its translation: CSVESGRGNEQFF.

This chain links TRBV28 with TRBJ2-3, with D possibly matching TRBD2 (6 bases). Germline V CDR1 and CDR2: MDHEN, SYDVKM. This CDR3 is 16 amino acids long. Deletions cut 6 bases from V and 0 bases from J, with 16 bases between. CDR3 sequence (DNA): TGTGCCAGCAGCCCAAACTTTAGCGGAAGCACAGATACGCAGTATTTT. Encoded protein: CASSPNFSGSTDTQYF.

The chain employs TRBV15 and TRBJ2-1, with 8 bases matching TRBD1. This CDR3 comprises 16 residues. Germline V lookup: CDR1 LNHNV, CDR2 YYDKDF (reference sequence). Unmatched junction bases numbered 11, after V lost 3 bases and J lost 7 bases. The CDR3 sequence is CATSSRQGSFLNEQFF. The CDR3 nucleotides are TGTGCCACCAGCAGCCGACAGGGGAGTTTTTTGAATGAGCAGTTCTTC.

Note on this clone: A single base is all that separates this from a far larger clone, so a read error is likely. This chain links TRBV30 with TRBJ1-2; weak D call: TRBD1 (5 bases). This CDR3 region has 13 residues. V gave up 4 bases and J gave up 4 bases, with 13 bases separating them. Germline-derived CDR1 and CDR2 are GTSNPN and SVGIG (reference sequence). The CDR3 loop reads CAWILGRIYGYTF. The CDR3 DNA reads TGTGCCTGGATTTTGGGACGGATCTATGGCTACACCTTC.

This chain links TRBV7-9 with TRBJ1-3; a possible D gene is TRBD1 (5 bases). This CDR3 comprises 14 residues. Germline CDR1 and CDR2: SEHNR and FQNEAQ (reference sequence). The germline V and J ends were trimmed by 5 bases and 2 bases, with 10 bases remaining between them. For the CDR3, the DNA is TGTGCCAGCAGCAATGGGGGGGCTGGAAACACCATATATTTT. Translated, it gives CASSNGGAGNTIYF.

V gene TRBV16 combines with J gene TRBJ1-5, with D perhaps TRBD1 (6 bases). The CDR3 is 12 residues long. Germline CDR1 KGHSY, CDR2 FQNENV. Trimming removed 4 bases from V and 7 bases from J, with 8 bases in between. The CDR3 region has the DNA TGTGCCAGCAGCCCACAGGGACAGCCCCAGCATTTT. This gives the protein CASSPQGQPQHF.

The V gene is TRBV7-8, the J gene TRBJ2-5, with a tentative D call TRBD2 (5 bases). This CDR3 contains 13 residues. Germline V gene data show CDR1 as SGHVS and CDR2 as FQNEAQ. The germline V and J ends were trimmed by 2 bases and 5 bases, with 9 bases remaining between them. The CDR3 spells CASSLSWRETQYF. The CDR3 DNA reads TGTGCCAGCAGCTTATCGTGGAGGGAGACCCAGTACTTC.

The chain carries TRBV21-1 and TRBJ2-1; the table's TRBD2 call for D was not verified on the DNA. TRBV21-1 is described as a pseudogene. The CDR3 has 13 residues. CDR3 coding DNA: TGTGCCAGCAGCAAAGCGCTCCGGAATGAGCAGTTCTTC. Protein product: CASSKALRNEQFF.

The J gene is TRBJ1-3, the V gene TRBV7-9; D gene unclear. The CDR3 extends over 16 amino acids. The V and J ends lost 1 base and 0 bases respectively, with 10 bases between them. Germline lookup yields CDR1 SEHNR and CDR2 FQNEAQ (reference sequence). The CDR3 nucleotides read TGTGCCAGCAGCTTAGGTACGGCCAGCTCTGGAAACACCATATATTTT. The encoded protein is CASSLGTASSGNTIYF.

This chain connects TRBV5-4 to TRBJ2-7; 9 bases are shared with TRBD1. This CDR3 contains 14 residues. Germline CDR1 SGHNT, CDR2 YYREEE (reference sequence). V dropped 3 bases and J dropped 5; count of bases not matched to a gene: 6. This CDR3 reads CASSSGTGFNEQYF. The CDR3 region has the DNA TGTGCCAGCAGCTCCGGGACAGGGTTCAACGAGCAGTACTTC.

Points on this clone: This same CDR3 is encoded by further DNA sequences in the sample. This CDR3 is CASSLEGNTEAFF. The CDR3 nucleotides read TGTGCCAGCAGCTTAGAAGGAAACACTGAAGCTTTCTTT. The J gene is TRBJ1-1, the V gene TRBV7-9; D not certain. V was trimmed by 1 base and J by 2 bases, leaving 5 bases between them. The CDR3 loop spans 13 amino acids. CDR1 is SEHNR and CDR2 is FQNEAQ in the germline V gene (reference sequence).

The chain has TRBV5-6 and TRBJ2-1; TRBD2 is a possible D gene (5 bases). With 4 bases removed from V and 10 bases from J, the gap between germline ends came to 15 bases. Germline V lookup: CDR1 SGHDT, CDR2 YYEEEE. The CDR3 totals 13 residues. The CDR3 protein is CASSPGEGREQFF. The CDR3 nucleotides are TGTGCCAGCAGCCCCGGTGAGGGTCGAGAGCAGTTCTTC. The variable domain in full, with the rest retrieved from reference TRBV5-6 and TRBJ2-1, is DAGVTQSPTHLIKTRGQQVTLRCSPKSGHDTVSWYQQALGQGPQFIFQYYEEEERQRGNFPDRFSGHQFPNYSSELNVNALLLGDSALYLCASSPGEGREQFFGPGTRLTVL.

The genes are TRBV5-8 and TRBJ2-1; no reliable D call. V shed 0 bases and J shed 5 bases, with 12 bases lying between them. This CDR3 comprises 15 residues. Germline CDR1 and CDR2: SGHTS and YDEGEE. The chain's CDR3 is CASSLEGQVDNEQFF. CDR3 DNA: TGTGCCAGCAGCTTGGAAGGGCAGGTGGACAATGAGCAGTTCTTC.

This clone turned up a few times. The chain recombines TRBV7-2 with TRBJ2-1; D call uncertain. Germline values: CDR1 SGHTA, CDR2 FQGNSA. The CDR3 runs to 15 residues. The germline V and J ends were trimmed by 5 bases and 5 bases, with 16 bases remaining between them. CDR3 bases: TGTGCCAGCAGCCCGCATGGGGTCCAAGACAATGAGCAGTTCTTC. This sequence encodes CASSPHGVQDNEQFF.

This clone was seen repeatedly, ten times or more. The rearrangement joins TRBV5-4 to TRBJ2-7; perhaps TRBD1 as D (6 bases). The CDR3 contains 14 residues. Germline CDR1 and CDR2: SGHNT and YYREEE (reference sequence). Trimming took 0 bases from V and 7 from J, leaving 14 bases between them. Here the CDR3 reads CASSLGTALGEQYF. CDR3 DNA sequence: TGTGCCAGCAGCTTGGGGACAGCGCTTGGGGAGCAGTACTTC.